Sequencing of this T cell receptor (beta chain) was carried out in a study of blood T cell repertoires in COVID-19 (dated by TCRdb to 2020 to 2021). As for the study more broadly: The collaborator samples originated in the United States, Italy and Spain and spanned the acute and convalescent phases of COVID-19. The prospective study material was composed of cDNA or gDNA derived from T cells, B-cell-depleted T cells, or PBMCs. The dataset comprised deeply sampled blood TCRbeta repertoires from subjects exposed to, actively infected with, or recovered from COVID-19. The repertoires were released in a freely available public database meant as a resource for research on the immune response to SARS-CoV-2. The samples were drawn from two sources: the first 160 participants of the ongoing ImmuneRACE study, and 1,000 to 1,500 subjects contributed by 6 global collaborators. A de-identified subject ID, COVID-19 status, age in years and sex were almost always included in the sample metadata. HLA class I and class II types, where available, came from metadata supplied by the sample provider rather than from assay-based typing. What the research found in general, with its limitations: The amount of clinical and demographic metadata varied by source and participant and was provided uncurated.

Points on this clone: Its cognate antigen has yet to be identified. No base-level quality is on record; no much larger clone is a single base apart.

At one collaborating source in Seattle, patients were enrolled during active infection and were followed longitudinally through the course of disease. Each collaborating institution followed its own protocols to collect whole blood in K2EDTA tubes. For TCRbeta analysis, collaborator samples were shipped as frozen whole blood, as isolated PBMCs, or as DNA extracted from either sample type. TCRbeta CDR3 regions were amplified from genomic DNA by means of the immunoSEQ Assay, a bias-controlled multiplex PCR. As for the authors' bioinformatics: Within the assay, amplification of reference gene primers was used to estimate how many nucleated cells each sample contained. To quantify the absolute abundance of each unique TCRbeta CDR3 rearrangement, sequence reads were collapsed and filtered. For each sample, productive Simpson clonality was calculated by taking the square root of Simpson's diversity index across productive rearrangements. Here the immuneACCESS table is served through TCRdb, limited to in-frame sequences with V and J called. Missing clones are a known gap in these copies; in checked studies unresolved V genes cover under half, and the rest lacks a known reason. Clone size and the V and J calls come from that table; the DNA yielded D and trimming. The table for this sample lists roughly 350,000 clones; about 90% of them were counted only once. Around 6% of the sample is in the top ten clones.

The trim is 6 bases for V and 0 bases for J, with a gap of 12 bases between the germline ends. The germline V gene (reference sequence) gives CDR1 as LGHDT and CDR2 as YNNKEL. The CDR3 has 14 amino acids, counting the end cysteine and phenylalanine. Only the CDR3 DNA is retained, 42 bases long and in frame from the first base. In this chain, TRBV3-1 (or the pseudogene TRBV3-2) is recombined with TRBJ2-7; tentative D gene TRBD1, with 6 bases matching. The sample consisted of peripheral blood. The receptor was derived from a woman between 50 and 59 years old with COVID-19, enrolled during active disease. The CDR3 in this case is CASRPMDSSYEQYF. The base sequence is TGTGCCAGCAGACCGATGGACAGCTCCTACGAGCAGTACTTC.